The present T cell receptor (beta chain) was sequenced within a study of molecular identifiers for immune sequencing clone quantification. Study-wide points: Reportedly, one cell's Jurkat TCR RNA was detected within 1,100,000 naive CD8 cells. Highly expanded clones may be undercounted when identical TCR molecules share barcodes. Over 99% of CMV-specific effector molecules, but under 1% of naive ones, were in clones above 20 copies.

On this clonotype: Its antigen is currently unknown. Mismatch with germline at one junction end may stem from a read error.

CDR1 is SEHNR, CDR2 FQNEAQ, per germline (reference sequence). CDR3 length: 13 amino acids. TCRdb ran MiXCR on the PCR reads and lists one entry per CDR3 protein. The sample lists a few hundred thousand distinct CDR3 sequences, roughly a quarter occurring once. Naive CD8 T cells underwent sorting with the CD8+CD4-CCR7+CD45RA+ definition. V usage is TRBV7-9 and J usage is TRBJ1-2; D ambiguous. This clonotype was sampled from a human donor in good health. Some libraries in this study had Jurkat cell RNA spiked in. The sequenced material came from naive CD8+ T cells from blood, with Jurkat cell RNA spiked in. Subset: FACS-sorted CD8+CD4-CCR7+CD45RA+ naive T cells. CDR3 sequence reads: CASSLAENYGHTF. The CDR3 DNA reads TGTGCCAGCAGCTTGGCAGAGAACTATGGCCACACCTTC.